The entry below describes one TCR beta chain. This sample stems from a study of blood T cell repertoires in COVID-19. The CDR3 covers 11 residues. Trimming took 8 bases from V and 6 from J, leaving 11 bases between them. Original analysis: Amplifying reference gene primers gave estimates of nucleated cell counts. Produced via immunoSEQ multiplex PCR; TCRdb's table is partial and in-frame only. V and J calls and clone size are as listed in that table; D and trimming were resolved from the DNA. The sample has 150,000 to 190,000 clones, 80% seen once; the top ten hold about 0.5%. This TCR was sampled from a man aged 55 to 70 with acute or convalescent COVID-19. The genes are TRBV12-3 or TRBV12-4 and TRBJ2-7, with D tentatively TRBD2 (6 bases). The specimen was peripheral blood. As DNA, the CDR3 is TGTGCCAGCCAGATGGGGGGCGAGCAGTACTTC. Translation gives CASQMGGEQYF.